The clone carrying this T cell receptor beta chain has just one count. What it recognizes is unknown. This specimen comes from a study of T cell responses to AZD1222 COVID-19 vaccine. Findings and caveats of the study: Following two doses of AZD1222, Spike-specific TCR breadth and depth rose.

The CDR3 extends over 17 amino acids. CDR1 MGHRA and CDR2 YSYEKL come from the germline V gene. Trimming stripped 0 bases from V and 0 bases from J, with 15 bases between. Repertoires were generated with immunoSEQ multiplex PCR, while TCRdb's copy carries only in-frame clones and drops some. Seen here are about 130,000 clones, 65% to 90% observed once, and the top ten hold approximately 20%. This rearrangement joins TRBV4-1 to TRBJ2-7; no clear D gene. This TCR came from an adult in good health. The source material was peripheral blood, sampled on day 0 of AZD1222 vaccination. CDR3 sequence (DNA): TGCGCCAGCAGCCAAGAATTTGCAGGATTGTTCTCCTACGAGCAGTACTTC. Encoded protein: CASSQEFAGLFSYEQYF.